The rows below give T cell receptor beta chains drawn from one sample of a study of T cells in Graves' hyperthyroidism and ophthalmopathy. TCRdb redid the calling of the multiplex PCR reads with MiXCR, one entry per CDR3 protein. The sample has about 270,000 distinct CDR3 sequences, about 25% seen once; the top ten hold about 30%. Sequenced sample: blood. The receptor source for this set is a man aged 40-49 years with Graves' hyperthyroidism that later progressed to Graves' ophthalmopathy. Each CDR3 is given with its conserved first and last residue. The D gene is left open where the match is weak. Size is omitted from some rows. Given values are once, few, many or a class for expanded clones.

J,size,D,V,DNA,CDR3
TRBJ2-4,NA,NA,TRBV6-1,TGTGCCAGCAGTCTAGGGACGCAACCACCTCAAAACATTCAGTACTTC,CASSLGTQPPQNIQYF
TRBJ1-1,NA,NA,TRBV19,TGTGCCAGTAGCGGACGGATGAACACTGAAGCTTTCTTT,CASSGRMNTEAFF
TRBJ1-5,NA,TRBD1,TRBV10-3,TGTGCCATCAGGGGACAGGATAATCAGCCCCAGCATTTT,CAIRGQDNQPQHF
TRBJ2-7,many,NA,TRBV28,TGTGCCAGCACCCCCTACGGGGGTACCTACGAGCAGTACTTC,CASTPYGGTYEQYF
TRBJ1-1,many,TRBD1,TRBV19,TGTGCCAGTATAGCCGACAGGGTGAACACTGAAGCTTTCTTT,CASIADRVNTEAFF
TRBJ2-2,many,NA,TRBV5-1,TGCGCCAGCAGCTTGGAAGGGGAGCTGTTTTTT,CASSLEGELFF
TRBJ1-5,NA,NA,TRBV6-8,TGTGCCAGCAGTTACTCTCCGACGCATAGCAATCAGCCCCAGCATTTT,CASSYSPTHSNQPQHF
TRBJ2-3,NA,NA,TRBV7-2,TGTGCCAGCAGCTTAAGCGGAGATACGCAGTATTTT,CASSLSGDTQYF
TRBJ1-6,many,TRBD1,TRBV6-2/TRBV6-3,TGTGCCAGCAGTTACTCGACAGGGAGTAATTCACCCCTCCACTTT,CASSYSTGSNSPLHF
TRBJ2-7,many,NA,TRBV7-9,TGTGCCAGCAGCTTAGCGGGGTCCTACGAGCAGTACTTC,CASSLAGSYEQYF
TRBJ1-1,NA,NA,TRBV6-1,TGTGCCAGCAGACCCCTCGCGAGGAGATATAGGAACACTGAAGCTTTCTTT,CASRPLARRYRNTEAFF
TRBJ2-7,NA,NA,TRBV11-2,TGTGCCAGCAGCCCACCCGTTGGGGGGTTCTACGAGCAGTACTTC,CASSPPVGGFYEQYF
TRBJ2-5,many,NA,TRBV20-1,TGCAGTGCTATGGGAAGCGAGAAGGAGACCCAGTACTTC,CSAMGSEKETQYF
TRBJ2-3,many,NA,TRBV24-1,TGTGCCACCAGTGATCCCATATTGGGTACGCAGTATTTT,CATSDPILGTQYF
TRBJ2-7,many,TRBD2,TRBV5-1,TGCGCCAGCAGCTCAGGAAATAGCGGGAGGGCCCTCGACGAGCAGTACTTC,CASSSGNSGRALDEQYF
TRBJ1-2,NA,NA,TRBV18,TGTGCCAGCTCACCGGCTTCAAATCCAGGGTTCTCTAACTATGGCTACACCTTC,CASSPASNPGFSNYGYTF
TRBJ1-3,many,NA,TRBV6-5,TGTGCCAGCAGTTCCCCCTCTGGAAACACCATATATTTT,CASSSPSGNTIYF
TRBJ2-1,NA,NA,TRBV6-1,TGTGCCAGCAGTGGCACCAGGGGCGGGAGCTCCTACAATGAGCAGTTCTTC,CASSGTRGGSSYNEQFF
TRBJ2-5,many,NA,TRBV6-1,TGTGCCAGCAGTAAGACCCAGAATCAAGAGACCCAGTACTTC,CASSKTQNQETQYF
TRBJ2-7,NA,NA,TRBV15,TGTGCCACCAGCCGTCAAACTCGTACCTACGAGCAGTACTTC,CATSRQTRTYEQYF
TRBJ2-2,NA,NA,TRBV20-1,TGCAGTGCTAGAGTGCCTCGAACAACCGGGGAGCTGTTTTTT,CSARVPRTTGELFF
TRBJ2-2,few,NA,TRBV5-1,TGCGCCAGCAGCTTTGCTAGTGGGAGTGGCGGGGAGCTGTTTTTT,CASSFASGSGGELFF
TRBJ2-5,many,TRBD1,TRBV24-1,TGTGCCACCAGTGATAACAGGGGTGGAGGAGAGACCCAGTACTTC,CATSDNRGGGETQYF
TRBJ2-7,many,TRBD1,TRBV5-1,TGCGCCAGCAGCTCTACAGGGGGACGGTACGAGCAGTACTTC,CASSSTGGRYEQYF
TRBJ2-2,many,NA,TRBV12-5,TGTGCTAGTGGTTCTCTGGGCTACGCCGGGGAGCTGTTTTTT,CASGSLGYAGELFF
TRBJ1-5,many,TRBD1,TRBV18,TGTGCCAGCTCACCAGGGACAGGGGGCAATCAGCCCCAGCATTTT,CASSPGTGGNQPQHF
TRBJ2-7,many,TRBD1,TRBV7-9,TGTGCCAGCAGCAACCAGGGGGCAGGCGAGCAGTACTTC,CASSNQGAGEQYF
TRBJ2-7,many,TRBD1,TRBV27,TGTGCCAGCAGTCCCCGGGACAGGGATTTTTACGAGCAGTACTTC,CASSPRDRDFYEQYF
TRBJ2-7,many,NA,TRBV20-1,TGCAGTGCCACCAGAGGGGGGAAGCCATACGAGCAGTACTTC,CSATRGGKPYEQYF
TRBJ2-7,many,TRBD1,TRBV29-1,TGCAGCGGTAAGCGGGACAGGGGCTCCTACGAGCAGTACTTC,CSGKRDRGSYEQYF
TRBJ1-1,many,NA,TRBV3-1,TGTGCCAGCAGCCAACTCGAGAACACTGAAGCTTTCTTT,CASSQLENTEAFF
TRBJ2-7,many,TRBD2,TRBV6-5,TGTGCCAGCAGTTTACTAGCGAGCAATACCTACGAGCAGTACTTC,CASSLLASNTYEQYF
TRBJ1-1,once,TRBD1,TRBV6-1,TGTGCCAGCCGTGAATCCGCCCAAGGGGGCGCGTCAGCTTTCTTT,CASRESAQGGASAFF
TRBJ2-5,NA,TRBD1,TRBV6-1,TGTGCCAGCAGGCAACAGGGGGGGACCCAGTACTTC,CASRQQGGTQYF
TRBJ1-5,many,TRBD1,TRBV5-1,TGCGCCAGCAGCTGGGGACAGGGAGATAATCAGCCCCAGCATTTT,CASSWGQGDNQPQHF
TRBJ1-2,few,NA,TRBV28,TGTGCCAGCAGTTTAGGGGGGGGCGGCTACACCTTC,CASSLGGGGYTF
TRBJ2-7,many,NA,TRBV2,TGTGCCAGCAGCCGGACAGGGAGGGTTAGCGAGCAGTACTTC,CASSRTGRVSEQYF
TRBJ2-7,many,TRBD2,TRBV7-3,TGTGCCAGTACCCCTCCTACTCTAGCGGGGTCCTACGAGCAGTACTTC,CASTPPTLAGSYEQYF
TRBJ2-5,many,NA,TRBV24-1,TGTGCCACCAGTGACCACATCCAAGAGACCCAGTACTTC,CATSDHIQETQYF
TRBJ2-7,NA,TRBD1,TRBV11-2,TGTGCCAGCAGCGCCGGACAGGGATCGACGGTGAGCGAGCAGTACTTC,CASSAGQGSTVSEQYF
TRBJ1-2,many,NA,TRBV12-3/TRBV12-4,TGTGCCAGCAGCAAAAGTGGTGGCTACACCTTC,CASSKSGGYTF
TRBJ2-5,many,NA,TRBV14,TGTGCCAGCAGCCATTTTTCGACAGGGAGGTTTGGAGAGACCCAGTACTTC,CASSHFSTGRFGETQYF
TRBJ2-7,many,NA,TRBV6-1,TGTGCCAGCTGTGGGGTGCTCTACGAGCAGTACTTC,CASCGVLYEQYF